This T cell receptor beta chain originates from a study of cytomegalovirus exposure and HLA in healthy donors. General study findings and limits: Confirmation in vitro established that a few CMV-associated chains were specific for CMV antigens.

A remark on this clone: No antigen is known for it. At one of its ends the junction is not consistent with the germline gene, which may arise from a read error.

The PCR was carried out with 60 Vbeta primers and 13 Jbeta primers. Clones were sequenced by immunoSEQ multiplex PCR, and TCRdb holds only the in-frame ones, with some missing. The table lists some 71,000 clones, about 78% of them singletons, with around 3.3% in the top ten. The CDR3 sequence is 13 residues long. Germline loops: CDR1 SGHNT, CDR2 YYREEE (reference sequence). The source material was PBMCs. The chain has TRBV5-4 and TRBJ2-7, with TRBD1 identical over 10 bases. The TCR sequence derives from a man aged 18 to 30 in good health and CMV-seronegative. CDR3 nucleotides: TGTGCCAGCAGCGTCGGGACAGGGGATAAGCAGGACTTC. It is translated as CASSVGTGDKQDF.